Described below is a single T cell receptor beta chain sequence and its context. The ends lost 3 bases at V and 4 bases at J; junction bases unmatched: 11. This CDR3 comprises 17 residues. Germline CDR1 is SGDLS and CDR2 is YYNGEE. The data were taken from a study of blood T cell repertoires in COVID-19. TCRdb's table, derived via immunoSEQ multiplex PCR, lists solely in-frame clones and lacks some. Among 200,000 to 250,000 clones, 75% to 90% were seen once, and the ten largest hold 1.2%. The clonotype originates from a man aged 30-40 years who had recovered from COVID-19. The specimen sequenced was PBMCs or T cells enriched from blood (not recorded which). This rearrangement joins TRBV9 to TRBJ2-5; 11 nucleotides agree with TRBD2. The CDR3 reads CASSAGTSGNGVETQYF. DNA for the CDR3: TGTGCCAGCAGCGCCGGGACTAGCGGTAATGGGGTAGAGACCCAGTACTTC.